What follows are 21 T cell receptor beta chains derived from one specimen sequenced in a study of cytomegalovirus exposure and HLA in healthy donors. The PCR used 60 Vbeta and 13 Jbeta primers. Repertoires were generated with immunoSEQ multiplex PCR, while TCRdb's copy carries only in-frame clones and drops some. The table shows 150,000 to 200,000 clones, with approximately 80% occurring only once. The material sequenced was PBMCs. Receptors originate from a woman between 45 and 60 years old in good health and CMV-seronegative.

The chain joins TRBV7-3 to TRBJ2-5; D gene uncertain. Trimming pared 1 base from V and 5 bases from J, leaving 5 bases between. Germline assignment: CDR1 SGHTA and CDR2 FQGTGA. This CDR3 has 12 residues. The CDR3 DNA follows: TGTGCCAGCAGCTTAAATCGGGAGACCCAGTACTTC. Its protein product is CASSLNRETQYF.

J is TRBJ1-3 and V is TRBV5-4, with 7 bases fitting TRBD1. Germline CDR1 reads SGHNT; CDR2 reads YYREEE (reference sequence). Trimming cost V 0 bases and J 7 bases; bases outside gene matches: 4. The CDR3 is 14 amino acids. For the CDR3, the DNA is TGTGCCAGCAGCTTGGCCGGGGACAGTAACACCATATATTTT. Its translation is CASSLAGDSNTIYF.

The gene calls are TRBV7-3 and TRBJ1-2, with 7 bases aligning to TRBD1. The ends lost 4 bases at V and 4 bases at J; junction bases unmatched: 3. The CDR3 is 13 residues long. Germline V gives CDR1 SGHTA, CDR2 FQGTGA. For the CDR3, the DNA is TGTGCCAGCAGCTACGGGACAGCCTATGGCTACACCTTC. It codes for CASSYGTAYGYTF.

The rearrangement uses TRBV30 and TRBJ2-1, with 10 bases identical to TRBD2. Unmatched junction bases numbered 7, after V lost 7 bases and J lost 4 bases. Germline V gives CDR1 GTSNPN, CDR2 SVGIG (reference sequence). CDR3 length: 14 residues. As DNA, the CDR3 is TGTGCCTCCTTGACTAGCGGGTCTTACAATGAGCAGTTCTTC. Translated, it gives CASLTSGSYNEQFF. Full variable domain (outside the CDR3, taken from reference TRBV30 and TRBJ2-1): SQTIHQWPATLVQPVGSPLSLECTVEGTSNPNLYWYRQAAGRGLQLLFYSVGIGQISSEVPQNLSASRPQDRQFILSSKKLLLSDSGFYLCASLTSGSYNEQFFGPGTRLTVL.

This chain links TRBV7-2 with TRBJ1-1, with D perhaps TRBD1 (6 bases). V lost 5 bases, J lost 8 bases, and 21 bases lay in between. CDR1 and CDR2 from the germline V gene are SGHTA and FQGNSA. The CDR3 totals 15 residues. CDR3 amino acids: CASSAGGTWTAEAFF. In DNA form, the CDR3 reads TGTGCCAGCAGCGCCGGGGGGACCTGGACAGCCGAAGCTTTCTTT.

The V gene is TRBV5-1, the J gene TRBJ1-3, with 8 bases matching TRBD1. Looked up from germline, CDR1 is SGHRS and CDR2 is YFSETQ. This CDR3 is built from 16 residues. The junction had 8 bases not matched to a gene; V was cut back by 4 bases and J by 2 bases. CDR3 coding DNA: TGCGCCAGCAGCGCGTGGGAGGACAGGGCTGGAAACACCATATATTTT. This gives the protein CASSAWEDRAGNTIYF.

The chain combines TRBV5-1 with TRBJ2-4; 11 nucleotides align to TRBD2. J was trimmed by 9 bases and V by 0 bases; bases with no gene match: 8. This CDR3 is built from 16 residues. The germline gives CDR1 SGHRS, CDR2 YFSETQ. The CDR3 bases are TGCGCCAGCAGCTTGGAGCTTCTAGCGGGAGGTGCCATTCAGTACTTC. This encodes CASSLELLAGGAIQYF.

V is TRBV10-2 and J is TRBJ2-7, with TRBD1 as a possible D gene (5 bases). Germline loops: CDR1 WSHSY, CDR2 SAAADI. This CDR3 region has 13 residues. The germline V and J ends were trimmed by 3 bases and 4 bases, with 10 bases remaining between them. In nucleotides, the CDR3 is TGCGCCAGCAGTGATCCAGGGATTTACGAGCAGTACTTC. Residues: CASSDPGIYEQYF.

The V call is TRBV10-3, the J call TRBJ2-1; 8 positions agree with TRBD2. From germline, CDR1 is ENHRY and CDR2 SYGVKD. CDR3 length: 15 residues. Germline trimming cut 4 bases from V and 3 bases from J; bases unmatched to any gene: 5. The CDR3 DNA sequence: TGTGCCATCAGTGTAGAGGGACTAGGCTACAATGAGCAGTTCTTC. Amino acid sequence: CAISVEGLGYNEQFF.

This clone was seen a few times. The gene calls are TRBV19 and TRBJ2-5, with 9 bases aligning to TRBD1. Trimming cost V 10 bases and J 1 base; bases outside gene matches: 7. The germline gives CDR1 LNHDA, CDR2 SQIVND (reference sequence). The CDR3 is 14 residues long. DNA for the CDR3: TGTGCCACAACCGACAGGGGGGTCCAAGAGACCCAGTACTTC. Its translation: CATTDRGVQETQYF. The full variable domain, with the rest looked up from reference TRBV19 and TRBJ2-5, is DGGITQSPKYLFRKEGQNVTLSCEQNLNHDAMYWYRQDPGQGLRLIYYSQIVNDFQKGDIAEGYSVSREKKESFPLTVTSAQKNPTAFYLCATTDRGVQETQYFGPGTRLLVL.

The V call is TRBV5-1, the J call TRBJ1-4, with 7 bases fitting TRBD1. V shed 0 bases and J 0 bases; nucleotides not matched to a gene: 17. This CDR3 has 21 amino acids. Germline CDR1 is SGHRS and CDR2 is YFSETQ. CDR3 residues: CASSLEPRTGGRLSTNEKLFF. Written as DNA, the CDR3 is TGCGCCAGCAGCTTGGAGCCCCGGACAGGCGGCCGACTTTCAACTAATGAAAAACTGTTTTTT.

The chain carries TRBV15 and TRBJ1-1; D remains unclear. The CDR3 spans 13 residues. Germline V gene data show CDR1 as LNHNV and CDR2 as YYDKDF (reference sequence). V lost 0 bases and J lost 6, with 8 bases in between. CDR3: CATSRDPRAEAFF. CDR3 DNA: TGTGCCACCAGCAGAGACCCTCGGGCTGAAGCTTTCTTT.

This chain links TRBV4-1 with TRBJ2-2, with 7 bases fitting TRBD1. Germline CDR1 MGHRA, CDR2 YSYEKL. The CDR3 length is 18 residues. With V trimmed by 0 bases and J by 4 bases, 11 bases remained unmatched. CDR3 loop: CASSQEVDRATTTGELFF. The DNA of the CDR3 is TGCGCCAGCAGCCAAGAAGTCGACAGGGCCACCACCACCGGGGAGCTGTTTTTT.

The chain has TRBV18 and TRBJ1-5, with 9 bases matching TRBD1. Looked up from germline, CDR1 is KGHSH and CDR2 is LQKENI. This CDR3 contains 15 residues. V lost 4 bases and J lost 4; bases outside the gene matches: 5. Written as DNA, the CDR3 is TGTGCCAGCTCACGCTCGGGACAGGGTAATCAGCCCCAGCATTTT. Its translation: CASSRSGQGNQPQHF. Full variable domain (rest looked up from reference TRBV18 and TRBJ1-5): NAGVMQNPRHLVRRRGQEARLRCSPMKGHSHVYWYRQLPEEGLKFMVYLQKENIIDESGMPKERFSAEFPKEGPSILRIQQVVRGDSAAYFCASSRSGQGNQPQHFGDGTRLSIL.

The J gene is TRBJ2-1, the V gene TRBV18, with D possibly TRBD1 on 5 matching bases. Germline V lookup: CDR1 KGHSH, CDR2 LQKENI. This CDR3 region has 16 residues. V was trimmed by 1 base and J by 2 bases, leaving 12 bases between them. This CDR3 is CASSPRRRDAYNEQFF. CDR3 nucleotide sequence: TGTGCCAGCTCACCACGTCGCAGGGATGCCTACAATGAGCAGTTCTTC. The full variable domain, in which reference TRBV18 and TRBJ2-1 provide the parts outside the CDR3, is NAGVMQNPRHLVRRRGQEARLRCSPMKGHSHVYWYRQLPEEGLKFMVYLQKENIIDESGMPKERFSAEFPKEGPSILRIQQVVRGDSAAYFCASSPRRRDAYNEQFFGPGTRLTVL.

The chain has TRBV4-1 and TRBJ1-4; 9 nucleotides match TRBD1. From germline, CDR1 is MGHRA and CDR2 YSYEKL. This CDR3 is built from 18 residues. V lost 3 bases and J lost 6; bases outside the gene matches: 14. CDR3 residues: CASSQDPQGAEGDEKLFF. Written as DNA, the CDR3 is TGCGCCAGCAGCCAGGACCCACAGGGGGCGGAGGGGGATGAAAAACTGTTTTTT.

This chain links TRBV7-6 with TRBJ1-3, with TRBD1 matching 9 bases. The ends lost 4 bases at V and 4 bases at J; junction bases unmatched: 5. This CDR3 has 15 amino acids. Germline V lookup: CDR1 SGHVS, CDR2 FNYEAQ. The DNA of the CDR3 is TGTGCCAGCAGCTCGGACAGGGGAGCCGGAAACACCATATATTTT. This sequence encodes CASSSDRGAGNTIYF.

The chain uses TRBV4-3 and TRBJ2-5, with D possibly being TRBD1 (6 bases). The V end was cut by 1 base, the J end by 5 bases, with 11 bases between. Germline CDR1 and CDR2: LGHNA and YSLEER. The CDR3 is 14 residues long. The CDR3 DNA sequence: TGCGCCAGCAGCCAAGGGGTCCAGGGGGAGACCCAGTACTTC. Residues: CASSQGVQGETQYF.

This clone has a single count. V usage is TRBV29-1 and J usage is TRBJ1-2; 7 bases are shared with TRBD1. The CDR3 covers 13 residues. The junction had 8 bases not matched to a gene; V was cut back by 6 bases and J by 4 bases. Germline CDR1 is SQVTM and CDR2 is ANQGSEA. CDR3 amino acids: CSVATGIGYGYTF. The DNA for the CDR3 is TGCAGCGTCGCGACAGGGATAGGCTATGGCTACACCTTC. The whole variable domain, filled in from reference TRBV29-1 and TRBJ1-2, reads SAVISQKPSRDICQRGTSLTIQCQVDSQVTMMFWYRQQPGQSLTLIATANQGSEATYESGFVIDKFPISRPNLTFSTLTVSNMSPEDSSIYLCSVATGIGYGYTFGSGTRLTVV.

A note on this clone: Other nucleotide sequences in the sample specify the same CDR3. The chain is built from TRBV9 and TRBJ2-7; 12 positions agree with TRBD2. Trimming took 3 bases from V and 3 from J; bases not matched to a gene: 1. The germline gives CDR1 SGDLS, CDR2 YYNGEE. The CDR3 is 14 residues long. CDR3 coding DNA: TGTGCCAGCAGCGCGACTAGCGGGAGCTACGAGCAGTACTTC. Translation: CASSATSGSYEQYF.

CDR3 sequence reads: CASSYKRDRVAFF. Here the CDR3 DNA reads TGTGCCAGCAGTTACAAGAGGGACAGGGTTGCTTTCTTT. The V gene is TRBV6-5, the J gene TRBJ1-1, with TRBD1 matching over 9 bases. The J segment lost 11 bases and the V segment lost 2 bases, leaving 6 bases of the junction unmatched. This CDR3 has 13 residues. CDR1 and CDR2 (germline): MNHEY, SVGAGI.